One sample yielded the 26 T cell receptor beta chains listed below, sequenced in a study of cytomegalovirus exposure and HLA in healthy donors. Data came from immunoSEQ multiplex PCR; TCRdb stores just in-frame clones and leaves some out. The table records roughly 330,000 clones, 87% of them present only once. The sample consisted of PBMCs. Receptors were obtained from a woman younger than 45 in good health and CMV-seropositive.

This sequence joins TRBV15 and TRBJ1-1, with D possibly TRBD1 on 5 matching bases. Germline CDR1 is LNHNV and CDR2 is YYDKDF (reference sequence). This CDR3 has 16 residues. V shed 0 bases and J shed 0 bases, with 11 bases lying between them. DNA for the CDR3: TGTGCCACCAGCAGAGATTCGGGGCTCTTGAACACTGAAGCTTTCTTT. Amino acids: CATSRDSGLLNTEAFF. The whole variable domain, filled in from reference TRBV15 and TRBJ1-1, reads DAMVIQNPRYQVTQFGKPVTLSCSQTLNHNVMYWYQQKSSQAPKLLFHYYDKDFNNEADTPDNFQSRRPNTSFCFLDIRSPGLGDTAMYLCATSRDSGLLNTEAFFGQGTRLTVV.

The chain has TRBV27 and TRBJ2-7, with TRBD2 matching 9 bases. The CDR3 loop spans 15 amino acids. Germline V gives CDR1 MNHEY, CDR2 SMNVEV (reference sequence). V shed 4 bases, J shed 6 bases, and the junction held 10 bases outside the gene matches. CDR3 sequence (DNA): TGTGCCAGCAGTTATTTTGCGGGAGGGCCTTTCGAGCAGTACTTC. Translated, it gives CASSYFAGGPFEQYF.

The V and J genes are TRBV5-1 and TRBJ2-3; 9 nucleotides line up with TRBD1. Germline CDR1 reads SGHRS; CDR2 reads YFSETQ. The CDR3 runs to 15 residues. The ends lost 4 bases at V and 4 bases at J; junction bases unmatched: 7. CDR3 DNA sequence: TGCGCCAGCAGCCCCGGACAGGGGAAGCCAGATACGCAGTATTTT. Translated, it gives CASSPGQGKPDTQYF.

V usage is TRBV9 and J usage is TRBJ1-6; TRBD1 agrees at 10 bases. CDR1 SGDLS and CDR2 YYNGEE come from the germline V gene. V shed 4 bases, J shed 10 bases, and the junction held 8 bases outside the gene matches. The CDR3 contains 15 residues. The CDR3 DNA sequence: TGTGCCAGCAGCCCTAGACAGGGGGCCAACTCACCCCTCCACTTT. It yields the protein CASSPRQGANSPLHF.

This clone occurred once. J is TRBJ2-7 and V is TRBV4-1; 7 bases are a match to TRBD2. The CDR3 contains 15 residues. Unmatched junction bases numbered 5, after V lost 1 base and J lost 2 bases. CDR1 is MGHRA, CDR2 YSYEKL, per germline. The CDR3 is CASSQGGAGAYEQYF. The CDR3 coding sequence is TGCGCCAGCAGCCAAGGAGGGGCGGGAGCCTACGAGCAGTACTTC.

V and J are TRBV6-1 and TRBJ2-5; D is unclear. The CDR3 is 16 amino acids. The germline V gene has CDR1 MNHNS and CDR2 SASEGT. V dropped 2 bases and J dropped 2 bases, with 15 bases sitting between them. The CDR3 region has the DNA TGTGCCAGCAGTGAATACGGTTCCGGATTACAAGAGACCCAGTACTTC. Residues: CASSEYGSGLQETQYF.

The rearrangement uses TRBV19 and TRBJ1-5; the D is unclear. V was cut by 1 base and J by 9 bases, with 7 bases left in between. There are 12 residues in the CDR3. Looked up from germline, CDR1 is LNHDA and CDR2 is SQIVND (reference sequence). The CDR3 loop is CASSIGVAPQHF. DNA for the CDR3: TGTGCCAGTAGTATAGGTGTAGCGCCCCAGCATTTT.

This rearrangement joins TRBV7-3 to TRBJ2-2; no definite D call. V lost 3 bases and J lost 7, with 9 bases in between. CDR1 SGHTA and CDR2 FQGTGA come from the germline V gene. This CDR3 is 13 amino acids long. The CDR3 DNA follows: TGTGCCAGCAGCTTTTTGGCGGTCGGGGAGCTGTTTTTT. Protein sequence: CASSFLAVGELFF.

The chain links TRBV5-6 to TRBJ2-7, with D tentatively TRBD1 or TRBD2 (6 bases each). Germline CDR1 reads SGHDT; CDR2 reads YYEEEE. V was cut by 7 bases and J by 6 bases, with 17 bases left in between. CDR3 length equals 13 residues. The CDR3 DNA sequence: TGTGCCAGCGCTGTAGGGGGGACGTCCGAGCAGTACTTC. Its translation: CASAVGGTSEQYF.

The gene calls are TRBV9 and TRBJ1-1, with 8 bases fitting TRBD1. The CDR3 sequence is 13 residues long. The V gene's germline CDR1 is SGDLS and CDR2 YYNGEE. V trimming: 3 bases; J trimming: 3 bases; junction bases outside the gene matches: 1. The CDR3 nucleotides read TGTGCCAGCAGCGAGACAGGGGACACTGAAGCTTTCTTT. Its protein is CASSETGDTEAFF.

This chain connects TRBV4-3 to TRBJ1-2; 7 nucleotides align to TRBD1. There are 16 residues in the CDR3. V lost 3 bases to trimming and J lost 7 bases; unmatched junction nucleotides: 14. Germline V CDR1 and CDR2: LGHNA, YSLEER. The CDR3 region has the DNA TGCGCCAGCAGCCAGGGGGAGGGGGCAATACGCCTTGGCTACACCTTC. This gives the protein CASSQGEGAIRLGYTF.

The V and J genes are TRBV5-1 and TRBJ2-4; TRBD2 matches 12 bases. CDR3 length: 18 residues. With 0 bases clipped from V and 0 bases from J, the junction kept 4 bases outside the gene matches. CDR1 is SGHRS and CDR2 is YFSETQ in the germline V gene. The CDR3 region is CASSLATSGGLAKNIQYF. Here the CDR3 DNA reads TGCGCCAGCAGCTTGGCTACTAGCGGGGGGCTAGCCAAAAACATTCAGTACTTC.

This chain connects TRBV7-2 to TRBJ2-7; no clear D gene. Germline-derived CDR1 and CDR2 are SGHTA and FQGNSA. This CDR3 is built from 14 residues. Trimming removed 1 base from V and 2 bases from J, with 9 bases in between. The CDR3 spells CASSLDQFTYEQYF. CDR3 sequence (DNA): TGTGCCAGCAGCTTAGATCAGTTTACCTACGAGCAGTACTTC. Full variable domain (missing parts from reference TRBV7-2 and TRBJ2-7): GAGVSQSPSNKVTEKGKDVELRCDPISGHTALYWYRQSLGQGLEFLIYFQGNSAPDKSGLPSDRFSAERTGGSVSTLTIQRTQQEDSAVYLCASSLDQFTYEQYFGPGTRLTVT.

J is TRBJ2-3 and V is TRBV5-1; perhaps D is TRBD1 or TRBD2 (5 bases each). V dropped 5 bases and J dropped 6 bases, with 19 bases sitting between them. CDR3 length: 15 residues. Germline-derived CDR1 and CDR2 are SGHRS and YFSETQ. Here the CDR3 DNA reads TGCGCCAGCAGGACCGGGACGATGAACGGGGATACGCAGTATTTT. It encodes CASRTGTMNGDTQYF.

The rearrangement links TRBV5-1 to TRBJ2-7; weak D call: TRBD1 (5 bases). Germline lookup yields CDR1 SGHRS and CDR2 YFSETQ. CDR3 length: 15 amino acids. The ends were cut back, 6 bases at V and 0 bases at J, with 16 bases in the middle. Here the CDR3 reads CASTPWGSSSYEQYF. The CDR3 bases are TGCGCCAGCACCCCCTGGGGCAGTTCCTCCTACGAGCAGTACTTC.

The chain combines TRBV28 with TRBJ1-2; D is perhaps TRBD1 (6 bases). The CDR3 consists of 14 residues. The V end lost 2 bases, the J end lost 6 bases, and 13 bases lay between the germline ends. The germline CDR1 and CDR2 sequences are MDHEN and SYDVKM. CDR3: CASSLNGGRDGYTF. The CDR3 DNA reads TGTGCCAGCAGTTTAAACGGGGGCCGGGATGGCTACACCTTC.

The V call is TRBV4-3, the J call TRBJ2-7; D is perhaps TRBD2 (5 bases). The ends were cut back, 5 bases at V and 1 base at J, with 12 bases in the middle. CDR3 length equals 14 residues. In germline, CDR1 is LGHNA, CDR2 YSLEER. In DNA, the CDR3 is TGCGCCAGCAGCTACGGGAAGGGTTCCTACGAGCAGTACTTC. It yields the protein CASSYGKGSYEQYF.

In DNA, the CDR3 is TGTGCCAGCAGCTCCGGGACAGGGAACACCGGGGAGCTGTTTTTT. This sequence encodes CASSSGTGNTGELFF. The genes are TRBV11-2 and TRBJ2-2; 8 nucleotides match TRBD1. In germline, CDR1 is SGHAT, CDR2 FQNNGV. The junction had 2 bases not matched to a gene; V was cut back by 4 bases and J by 1 base. The CDR3 runs to 15 residues.

The chain uses TRBV9 and TRBJ2-2; no clear D. CDR3 length: 15 residues. The V gene lost 3 bases and the J gene lost 4 bases, with 13 bases spanning the gap. From germline, CDR1 is SGDLS and CDR2 YYNGEE. CDR3 DNA: TGTGCCAGCAGCGGGGCGAGTAGTATCACCGGGGAGCTGTTTTTT. This translates into CASSGASSITGELFF.

The gene calls are TRBV27 and TRBJ2-5; TRBD2 agrees at 11 bases. Per germline, CDR1 MNHEY and CDR2 SMNVEV (reference sequence). The junction had 7 bases not matched to a gene; V was cut back by 2 bases and J by 5 bases. CDR3 length: 16 residues. The CDR3 region has the DNA TGTGCCAGCAGTTTAATTCTAGCGGGAGGTTGGGAGACCCAGTACTTC. Encoded protein: CASSLILAGGWETQYF.

The genes are TRBV5-1 and TRBJ2-7; D call uncertain. This CDR3 spans 19 amino acids. Germline V gives CDR1 SGHRS, CDR2 YFSETQ. V lost 1 base and J 0 bases, leaving 23 bases between the germline ends. The CDR3 DNA follows: TGCGCCAGCAGCTTGCGTACGGCGGATAGACCTTTTACCTCCTACGAGCAGTACTTC. Translated, it gives CASSLRTADRPFTSYEQYF.

CDR3 sequence (DNA): TGTGCCAGCAGGGATAGACTAGCAGGAGAGACCCAGTACTTC. It is translated as CASRDRLAGETQYF. The V and J genes are TRBV28 and TRBJ2-5; TRBD2 matches at 7 bases. The CDR3 is 14 amino acids. Germline assignment: CDR1 MDHEN and CDR2 SYDVKM. V was clipped by 6 bases and J by 4 bases; unmatched bases: 8.

The CDR3 coding sequence is TGTGCCTCAACAAGCACATCGAACACCGGGGAGCTGTTTTTT. This encodes CASTSTSNTGELFF. The V call is TRBV7-3, the J call TRBJ2-2; D is unresolved. The V gene lost 11 bases and the J gene lost 0 bases, with 13 bases spanning the gap. This CDR3 is 14 amino acids long. Germline lookup yields CDR1 SGHTA and CDR2 FQGTGA.

This chain connects TRBV15 to TRBJ1-2; D remains ambiguous. Per germline, CDR1 LNHNV and CDR2 YYDKDF (reference sequence). V shed 0 bases and J shed 8 bases, with 25 bases lying between them. This CDR3 comprises 18 residues. As DNA, the CDR3 is TGTGCCACCAGCAGAGATATGGGGATGAGTTCCCTATTTGAGGGCTACACCTTC. This encodes CATSRDMGMSSLFEGYTF.

This chain joins TRBV7-8 and TRBJ2-5; D remains unclear. The CDR3 spans 14 residues. CDR1 and CDR2 from the germline V gene are SGHVS and FQNEAQ. Trimming removed 0 bases at V and 2 bases at J, with 7 bases between. Here the CDR3 reads CASSLARPQETQYF. The CDR3 nucleotides read TGTGCCAGCAGCTTAGCTCGGCCGCAAGAGACCCAGTACTTC.

The chain uses TRBV29-1 and TRBJ2-7, with TRBD2 identical over 11 bases. The V segment lost 6 bases and the J segment 12 bases; nucleotides outside the gene matches: 10. CDR1 is SQVTM and CDR2 is ANQGSEA in the germline V gene. This CDR3 has 12 residues. CDR3 sequence reads: CSVTGTSGRGYF. The CDR3 coding sequence is TGCAGCGTCACCGGGACTAGCGGAAGAGGGTACTTC.